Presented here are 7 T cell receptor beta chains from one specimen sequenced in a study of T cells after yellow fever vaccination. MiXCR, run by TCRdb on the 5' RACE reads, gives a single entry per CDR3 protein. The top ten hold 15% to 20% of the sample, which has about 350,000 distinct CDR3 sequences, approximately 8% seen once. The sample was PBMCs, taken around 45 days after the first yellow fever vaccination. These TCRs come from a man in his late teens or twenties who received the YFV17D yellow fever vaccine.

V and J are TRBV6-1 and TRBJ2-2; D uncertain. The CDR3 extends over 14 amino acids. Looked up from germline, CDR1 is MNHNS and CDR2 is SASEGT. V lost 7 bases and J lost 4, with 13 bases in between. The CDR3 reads CASIEPKATGELFF. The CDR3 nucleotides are TGTGCCAGCATCGAACCGAAGGCCACCGGGGAGCTGTTTTTT.

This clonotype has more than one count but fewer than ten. The CDR3 bases are TGTGCCAGCAGCGTACAGACTAGCAATGAGCAGTTCTTC. Its protein is CASSVQTSNEQFF. The rearrangement uses TRBV9 and TRBJ2-1; D possibly corresponds to TRBD2 (6 bases). CDR3 length equals 13 residues. Trimming removed 1 base at V and 6 bases at J, with 8 bases between. Germline CDR1 SGDLS, CDR2 YYNGEE.

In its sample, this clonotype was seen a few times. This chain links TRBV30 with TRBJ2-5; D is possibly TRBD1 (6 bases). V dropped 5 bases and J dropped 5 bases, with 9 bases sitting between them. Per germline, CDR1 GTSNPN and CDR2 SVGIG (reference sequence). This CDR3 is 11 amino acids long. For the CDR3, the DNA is TGTGCCTGGGCCACAGGGGAGACCCAGTACTTC. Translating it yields CAWATGETQYF.

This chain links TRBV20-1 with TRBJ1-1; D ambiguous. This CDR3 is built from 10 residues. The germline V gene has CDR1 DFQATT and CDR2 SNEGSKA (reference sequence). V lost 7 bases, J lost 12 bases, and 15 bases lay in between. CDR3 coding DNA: TGCAGTGTTGGCCCCACGAAAACTTTCTTT. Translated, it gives CSVGPTKTFF.

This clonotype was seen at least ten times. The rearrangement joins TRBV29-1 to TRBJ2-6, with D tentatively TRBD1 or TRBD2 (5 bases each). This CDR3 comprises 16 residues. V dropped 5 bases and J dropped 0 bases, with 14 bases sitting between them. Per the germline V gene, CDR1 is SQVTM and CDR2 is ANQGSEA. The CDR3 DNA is TGCAGCGTTTTCCGGGACGGGTCCTCTGGGGCCAACGTCCTGACTTTC. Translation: CSVFRDGSSGANVLTF.

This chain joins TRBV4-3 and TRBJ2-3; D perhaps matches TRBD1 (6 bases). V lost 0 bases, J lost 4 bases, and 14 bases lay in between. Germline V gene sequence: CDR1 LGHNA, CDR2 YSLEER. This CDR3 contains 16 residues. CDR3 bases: TGCGCCAGCAGCCAAGATTCCGGCAGGGGCTCAGATACGCAGTATTTT. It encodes CASSQDSGRGSDTQYF.

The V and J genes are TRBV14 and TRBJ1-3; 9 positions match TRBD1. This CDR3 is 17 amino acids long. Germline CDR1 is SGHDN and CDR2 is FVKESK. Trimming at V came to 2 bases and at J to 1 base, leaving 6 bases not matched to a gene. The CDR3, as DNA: TGTGCCAGCAGCCAAAGCTACGGGACAGGGTCTGGAAACACCATATATTTT. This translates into CASSQSYGTGSGNTIYF.